The 5 T cell receptor beta chains reported below all come from one sample, sequenced in a study of cytomegalovirus exposure and HLA in healthy donors. The table came from immunoSEQ multiplex PCR; TCRdb's copy has only in-frame clones and leaves some out. The sample contains about 95,000 clones, about 85% of which appear only once. What was sequenced was PBMCs. These receptors originate from a young man in good health and CMV-seropositive.

This clone was counted only a few times. The chain uses TRBV2 and TRBJ1-5; the D gene is possibly TRBD1 (5 bases). V lost 6 bases, J lost 9 bases, and 12 bases lay in between. Per the germline V gene, CDR1 is SNHLY and CDR2 is FYNNEI. The CDR3 covers 12 residues. The CDR3 is CASSGDRGPQHF. CDR3 sequence (DNA): TGTGCCAGCAGCGGCGACAGAGGGCCCCAGCATTTT.

The chain links TRBV6-5 to TRBJ2-1, with TRBD2 identical over 13 bases. Unmatched junction bases numbered 7, after V lost 8 bases and J lost 9 bases. CDR1 is MNHEY and CDR2 is SVGAGI in the germline V gene. CDR3 length equals 14 residues. The CDR3 loop is CASGRTSGRFEQFF. Here the CDR3 DNA reads TGTGCCAGCGGCAGGACTAGCGGGAGATTTGAGCAGTTCTTC.

This clone was detected once. The chain uses TRBV7-3 and TRBJ2-3; 7 bases map to TRBD2. The trim removed 1 base at V and 8 bases at J, leaving 3 bases unmatched. The CDR3 extends over 13 amino acids. CDR1 is SGHTA and CDR2 is FQGTGA in the germline V gene. The CDR3 spells CASSLMWGGTQYF. CDR3 in DNA: TGTGCCAGCAGCTTAATGTGGGGGGGTACGCAGTATTTT.

The CDR3 coding sequence is TGTGCCAGCTACAGGCCCGGGCTGGGGCGGAATATTTTTAGCAATCAGCCCCAGCATTTT. Translating it yields CASYRPGLGRNIFSNQPQHF. V and J are TRBV6-4 and TRBJ1-5, with D tentatively TRBD1 (5 bases). V gave up 8 bases and J gave up 0 bases, with 29 bases separating them. CDR1 is MRHNA, CDR2 SNTAGT, per germline. The CDR3 extends over 20 amino acids.

V usage is TRBV5-5 and J usage is TRBJ1-2; possible D gene TRBD1, 6 bases. Per germline, CDR1 SGHKS and CDR2 YYEKEE (reference sequence). This CDR3 region has 16 residues. The germline V and J ends were trimmed by 5 bases and 2 bases, with 19 bases remaining between them. The CDR3 DNA follows: TGTGCCAGCAGTTTTTTTATGGGGGCCTGGAACTATGGCTACACCTTC. Its translation is CASSFFMGAWNYGYTF.